The rows below give T cell receptor beta chains drawn from one sample of a study of shared clonotypes between healthy human individuals. This table comes from immunoSEQ multiplex PCR, and its TCRdb copy is limited to in-frame clones, with some not included. Of some 690,000 clones listed, roughly 91% are singletons. The sample was memory CD8+ T cells from PBMCs. The receptors were sampled from a man aged 18 to 35 in good health. Some clones in this sample may be carry-over from other donors' samples. Each CDR3 is given with its conserved first and last residue. The order of the fields is D gene, J gene, V gene, clone size, CDR3 protein, CDR3 DNA. A D gene is named only where the DNA matches it firmly. Clone size is stated in some rows and not others, as once, few, many or a class when expanded.

>-|TRBJ2-7|TRBV7-3|-
CASSLPLGEQYF
TGTGCCAGCAGCCTACCGCTGGGGGAGCAGTACTTC
>-|TRBJ2-3|TRBV28|-
CASSALALKADTQYF
TGTGCCAGCAGTGCGCTAGCGCTAAAGGCAGATACGCAGTATTTT
>-|TRBJ1-2|TRBV19|-
CASSIRFGGLLNYGYTF
TGTGCCAGTAGTATACGATTCGGCGGCCTCCTAAACTATGGCTACACCTTC
>-|TRBJ2-7|TRBV6-5|-
CASSYSGGASYEQYF
TGTGCCAGCAGTTACTCCGGCGGGGCCTCCTACGAGCAGTACTTC
>-|TRBJ2-7|TRBV2|-
CASSISPTYEQYF
TGTGCCAGCAGTATCTCACCCACCTACGAGCAGTACTTC
>-|TRBJ2-3|TRBV6-5|-
CASSSAGARYADTQYF
TGTGCCAGCAGTTCAGCTGGCGCCAGATATGCCGATACGCAGTATTTT
>-|TRBJ1-5|TRBV6-1|-
CASSDMIHRVGQPQHF
TGTGCCAGCAGTGATATGATACACAGGGTAGGTCAGCCCCAGCATTTT
>-|TRBJ1-3|TRBV27|-
CASSLAGPDIGNTIYF
TGTGCCAGCAGTTTGGCAGGGCCCGATATAGGAAACACCATATATTTT
>TRBD1|TRBJ2-1|TRBV15|-
CATSRPPGQGAIEQFF
TGTGCCACCAGCAGACCTCCGGGACAGGGGGCGATCGAGCAGTTCTTC
>TRBD2|TRBJ2-3|TRBV9|-
CASSVGAGVSTDTQYF
TGTGCCAGCAGCGTTGGAGCGGGAGTGTCGACAGATACGCAGTATTTT
>TRBD2|TRBJ2-1|TRBV7-9|-
CASSLWSGEGEQFF
TGTGCCAGCAGCTTATGGAGCGGGGAGGGGGAGCAGTTCTTC
>-|TRBJ1-5|TRBV5-4|-
CASSVAGNSNQPQHF
TGTGCCAGCAGCGTCGCAGGAAATAGCAATCAGCCCCAGCATTTT
>TRBD2|TRBJ2-2|TRBV7-6|-
CASSLGTSGTTGELFF
TGTGCCAGCAGCCTTGGGACTAGCGGGACGACCGGGGAGCTGTTTTTT
>TRBD1|TRBJ2-1|TRBV6-5|-
CASSYLGTDLGDEQFF
TGTGCCAGCAGTTACCTCGGGACAGACTTAGGCGATGAGCAGTTCTTC
>-|TRBJ2-4|TRBV11-2|-
CASSGLEGAKNIQYF
TGTGCCAGCAGCGGCCTGGAGGGCGCCAAAAACATTCAGTACTTC
>TRBD1|TRBJ1-2|TRBV27|-
CASSFGGQGDYGYTF
TGTGCCAGCAGTTTTGGAGGACAGGGGGACTATGGCTACACCTTC
>TRBD1|TRBJ2-6|TRBV9|-
CASSVPLPGQANSGANVLTF
TGTGCCAGCAGCGTACCACTCCCGGGACAGGCCAACTCTGGGGCCAACGTCCTGACTTTC
>-|TRBJ2-5|TRBV2|-
CASTPEGSQETQYF
TGTGCCAGCACCCCCGAGGGATCCCAAGAGACCCAGTACTTC
>-|TRBJ2-7|TRBV27|-
CASSSGYEQYF
TGTGCCAGCAGTTCGGGGTACGAGCAGTACTTC
>TRBD2|TRBJ2-1|TRBV19|once
CASSPPSGWVDEQFF
TGTGCCAGTAGTCCCCCTAGCGGGTGGGTGGATGAGCAGTTCTTC
>TRBD2|TRBJ2-7|TRBV7-2|-
CASSPSGTYEQYF
TGTGCCAGCAGCCCTAGCGGAACCTACGAGCAGTACTTC
>TRBD1|TRBJ2-6|TRBV7-9|-
CASSDRPGQGVSGANVLTF
TGTGCCAGCAGCGACCGCCCGGGACAGGGGGTCTCTGGGGCCAACGTCCTGACTTTC
>-|TRBJ2-7|TRBV11-2|-
CASSSPSDPSGYEQYF
TGTGCCAGCAGCTCGCCGTCAGACCCTTCGGGCTACGAGCAGTACTTC
>-|TRBJ1-1|TRBV9|-
CASAPGVSTEAFF
TGTGCCAGCGCCCCTGGGGTGAGCACTGAAGCTTTCTTT
>-|TRBJ1-1|TRBV28|-
CASSPQRGLGTEAFF
TGTGCCAGCAGTCCGCAAAGGGGTTTGGGCACTGAAGCTTTCTTT
>TRBD1|TRBJ2-7|TRBV13|-
CASSFGDRLNEQYF
TGTGCCAGCAGCTTTGGGGACAGGTTAAATGAGCAGTACTTC